At least ten counts were recorded for the clone carrying this T cell receptor beta chain. The target antigen is unknown. These data belong to a study of T-cell memory formation after mild COVID-19. Study observations and caveats: Researchers report contracting CD4+ clones mostly in CM and EM, with CD8+ clones in EMRA.

Each CDR3 protein is one row after TCRdb ran MiXCR on the 5' RACE reads. The table lists 550,000 to 650,000 distinct CDR3 sequences, around 15% of them singletons. From germline, CDR1 is SQVTM and CDR2 ANQGSEA. Between the trimmed V and J ends, which lost 5 bases and 7 bases, there was a span of 21 bases. The CDR3 spans 15 residues. The chain carries TRBV29-1 and TRBJ2-1, with D maybe TRBD2 (5 bases). The TCR originated in an adult woman who had mild COVID-19 (a few samples of this study predate the infection). Cell type and time point are not known. Sequenced material: PBMCs or a T cell subset sorted from them (not recorded which). The CDR3 nucleotides are TGCAGCGTTCTCCTTGGGTGGGAGTGGAGTAATGAGCAGTTCTTC. This translates into CSVLLGWEWSNEQFF.